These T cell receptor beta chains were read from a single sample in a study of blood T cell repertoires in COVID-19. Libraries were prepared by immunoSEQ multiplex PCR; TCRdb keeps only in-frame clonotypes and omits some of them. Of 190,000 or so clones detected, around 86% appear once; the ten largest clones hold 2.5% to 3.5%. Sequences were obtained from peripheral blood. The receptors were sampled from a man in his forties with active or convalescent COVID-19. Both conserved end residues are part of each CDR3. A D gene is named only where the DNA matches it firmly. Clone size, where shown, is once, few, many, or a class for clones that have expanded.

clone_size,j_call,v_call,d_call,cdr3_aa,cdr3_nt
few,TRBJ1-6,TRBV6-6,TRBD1,CASREGQGYSPLHF,TGTGCCAGCAGGGAAGGACAGGGTTATTCACCCCTCCACTTT
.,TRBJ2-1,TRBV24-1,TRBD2,CATSLSGGILSNEQFF,TGTGCCACCAGCCTTAGCGGGGGAATTCTTTCCAATGAGCAGTTCTTC
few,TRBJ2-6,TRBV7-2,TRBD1,CASSSQGATGANVLTF,TGTGCCAGCAGCTCGCAGGGGGCTACTGGGGCCAACGTCCTGACTTTC
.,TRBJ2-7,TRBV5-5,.,CASSLTGLPYEQYF,TGTGCCAGCAGCTTGACAGGCCTCCCCTACGAGCAGTACTTC
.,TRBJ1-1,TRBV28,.,CASSLGLGRTYTEAFF,TGTGCCAGCAGTTTAGGTCTGGGGAGGACTTACACTGAAGCTTTCTTT
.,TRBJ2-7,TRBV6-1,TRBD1,CASRTTGGSYEQYF,TGTGCCAGCAGAACCACAGGGGGCTCCTACGAGCAGTACTTC
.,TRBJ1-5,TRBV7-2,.,CASSLAGPYTNQPQHF,TGTGCCAGCAGCTTAGCGGGGCCCTACACCAATCAGCCCCAGCATTTT
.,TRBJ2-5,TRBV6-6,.,CASRDSKARGTQYF,TGTGCCAGCAGAGACTCCAAGGCCCGGGGGACCCAGTACTTC
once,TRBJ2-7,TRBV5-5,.,CASRIDALRGEQYF,TGTGCCAGCAGAATCGACGCGCTTCGGGGCGAGCAGTACTTC
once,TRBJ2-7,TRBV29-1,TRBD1,CSAGAGQGPYEQYF,TGCAGCGCGGGGGCGGGACAGGGCCCCTACGAGCAGTACTTC
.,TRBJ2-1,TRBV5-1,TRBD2,CASSSSGNSYNEQFF,TGCGCCAGCAGCTCTAGCGGGAACTCCTACAATGAGCAGTTCTTC
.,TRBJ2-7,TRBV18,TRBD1,CASSPGTGTSYEQYF,TGTGCCAGCTCACCGGGGACAGGGACCTCCTACGAGCAGTACTTC